The entry below gives a single TCR beta chain sequence along with its context. Its antigen is as yet unknown. Data came from immunoSEQ multiplex PCR; TCRdb stores just in-frame clones and leaves some out. This table has about 2,100,000 clones, roughly 91% appearing once. The data are from a study of shared clonotypes between healthy human individuals. Study-level findings and limits: Measured sharing among donors was expected to vary with sequencing depth.

V was clipped by 5 bases and J by 6 bases; unmatched bases: 15. The CDR3 totals 17 residues. Germline V lookup: CDR1 SGHTA, CDR2 FQGTGA. Naive CD8 cells, CD45RO-negative and positively selected for CCR7, excluded terminally differentiated effector memory CD45RA+ cells. The chain recombines TRBV7-3 with TRBJ2-2, with 7 bases fitting TRBD2. Input material: naive CD8+ T cells from PBMCs. The source is a man aged 18 to 30 in good health. Some clones in this sample may be carry-over from other donors' samples. The CDR3 loop reads CASSPSGGSRYAGELFF. Written as DNA, the CDR3 is TGTGCCAGCAGCCCGTCTGGCGGGAGTAGGTACGCCGGGGAGCTGTTTTTT.